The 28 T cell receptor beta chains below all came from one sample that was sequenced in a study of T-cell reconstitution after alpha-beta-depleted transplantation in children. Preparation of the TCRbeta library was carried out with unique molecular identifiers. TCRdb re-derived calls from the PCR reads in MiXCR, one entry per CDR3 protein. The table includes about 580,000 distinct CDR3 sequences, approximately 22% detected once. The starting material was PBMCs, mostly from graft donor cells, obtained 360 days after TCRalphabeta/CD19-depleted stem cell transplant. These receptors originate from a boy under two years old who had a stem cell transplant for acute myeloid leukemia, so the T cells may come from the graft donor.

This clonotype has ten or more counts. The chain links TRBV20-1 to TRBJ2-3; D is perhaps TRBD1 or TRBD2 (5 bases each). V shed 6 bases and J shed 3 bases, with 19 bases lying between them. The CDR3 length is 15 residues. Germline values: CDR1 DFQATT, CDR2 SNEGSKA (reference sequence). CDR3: CSAVDQGRGTDTQYF. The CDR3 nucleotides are TGCAGTGCCGTAGACCAGGGACGGGGAACAGATACGCAGTATTTT.

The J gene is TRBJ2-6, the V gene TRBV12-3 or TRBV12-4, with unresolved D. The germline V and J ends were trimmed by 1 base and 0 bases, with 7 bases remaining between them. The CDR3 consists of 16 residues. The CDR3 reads CASSLGHFSGANVLTF. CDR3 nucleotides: TGTGCCAGCAGTTTAGGGCATTTCTCTGGGGCCAACGTCCTGACTTTC.

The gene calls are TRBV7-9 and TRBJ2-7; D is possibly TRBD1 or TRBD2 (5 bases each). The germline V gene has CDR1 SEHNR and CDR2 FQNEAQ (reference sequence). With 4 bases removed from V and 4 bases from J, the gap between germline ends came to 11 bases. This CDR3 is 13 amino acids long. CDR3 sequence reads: CASSSRDRYEQYV. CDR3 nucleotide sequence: TGTGCCAGCAGCTCTCGGGACCGATACGAGCAGTACGTC.

Here the CDR3 reads CSAVGRYQETQYF. The CDR3 DNA is TGCAGCGCTGTGGGCAGATACCAAGAGACCCAGTACTTC. V gene TRBV29-1 combines with J gene TRBJ2-5; no reliable D call. Germline assignment: CDR1 SQVTM and CDR2 ANQGSEA. Trimming cost V 7 bases and J 0 bases, with 12 bases left between them. The CDR3 length is 13 residues.

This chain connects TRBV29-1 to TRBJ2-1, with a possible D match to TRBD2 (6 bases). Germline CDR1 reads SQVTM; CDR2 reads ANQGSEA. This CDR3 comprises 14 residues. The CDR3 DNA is TGCAGTATCACCCCCGGGAGCTCCTACAATGAGCAGTTCTTC. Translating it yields CSITPGSSYNEQFF.

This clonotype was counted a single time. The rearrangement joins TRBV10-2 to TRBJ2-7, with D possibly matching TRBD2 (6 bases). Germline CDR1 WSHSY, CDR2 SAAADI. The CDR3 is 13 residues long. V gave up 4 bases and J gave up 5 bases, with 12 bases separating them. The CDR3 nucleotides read TGCGCCAGCAGTGGTGAAGGAGGGAACGAGCAGTACTTC. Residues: CASSGEGGNEQYF.

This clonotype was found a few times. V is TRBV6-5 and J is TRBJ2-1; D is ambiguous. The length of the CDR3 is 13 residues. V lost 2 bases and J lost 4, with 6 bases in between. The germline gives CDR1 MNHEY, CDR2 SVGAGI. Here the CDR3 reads CASSYELYNEQFF. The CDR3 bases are TGTGCCAGCAGTTACGAGCTGTACAATGAGCAGTTCTTC.

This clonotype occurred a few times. The CDR3 region is CASSLAPGGLYSGYTF. CDR3 DNA: TGTGCCAGCAGCTTAGCGCCAGGAGGGTTGTATAGTGGCTACACCTTC. The chain couples TRBV7-2 to TRBJ1-2; D gene ambiguous. CDR1 and CDR2 from the germline V gene are SGHTA and FQGNSA. V was pared by 0 bases and J by 7 bases, with 18 bases between. CDR3 length: 16 residues.

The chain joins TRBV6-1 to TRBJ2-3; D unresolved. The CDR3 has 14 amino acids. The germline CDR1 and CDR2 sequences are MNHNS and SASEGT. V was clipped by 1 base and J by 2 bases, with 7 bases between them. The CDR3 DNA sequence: TGTGCCAGCAGTGAAGAAGTAACCACAGATACGCAGTATTTT. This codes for CASSEEVTTDTQYF.

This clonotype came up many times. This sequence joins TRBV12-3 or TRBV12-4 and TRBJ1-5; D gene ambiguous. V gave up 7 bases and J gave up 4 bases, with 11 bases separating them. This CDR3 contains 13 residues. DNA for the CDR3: TGTGCCAGCACCCAACACGGGAATCAGCCCCAGCATTTT. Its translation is CASTQHGNQPQHF.

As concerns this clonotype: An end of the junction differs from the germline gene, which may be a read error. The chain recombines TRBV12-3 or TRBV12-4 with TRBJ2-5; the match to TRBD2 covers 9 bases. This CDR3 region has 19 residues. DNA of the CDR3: TGTGCCATCAGTTTTGCATTCGCTAGCGGGGCCGATAAACAAGAGACCCAGTACTTC. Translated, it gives CAISFAFASGADKQETQYF.

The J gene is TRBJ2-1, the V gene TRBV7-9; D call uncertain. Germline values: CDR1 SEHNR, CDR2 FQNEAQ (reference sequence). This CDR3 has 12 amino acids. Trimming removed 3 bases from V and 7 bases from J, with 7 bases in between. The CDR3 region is CASSLWVNEQFF. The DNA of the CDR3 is TGTGCCAGCAGCTTGTGGGTAAATGAGCAGTTCTTC. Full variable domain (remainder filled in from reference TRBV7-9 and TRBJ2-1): DTGVSQNPRHKITKRGQNVTFRCDPISEHNRLYWYRQTLGQGPEFLTYFQNEAQLEKSRLLSDRFSAERPKGSFSTLEIQRTEQGDSAMYLCASSLWVNEQFFGPGTRLTVL.

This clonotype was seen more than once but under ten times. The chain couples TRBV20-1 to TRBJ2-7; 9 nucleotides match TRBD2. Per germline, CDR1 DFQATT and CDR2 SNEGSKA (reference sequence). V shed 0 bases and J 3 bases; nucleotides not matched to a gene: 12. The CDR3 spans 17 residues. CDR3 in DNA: TGCAGTGCTAGAGATAAGTATGCGCGCGGGGGGGTCTACGAGCAGTACTTC. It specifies CSARDKYARGGVYEQYF.

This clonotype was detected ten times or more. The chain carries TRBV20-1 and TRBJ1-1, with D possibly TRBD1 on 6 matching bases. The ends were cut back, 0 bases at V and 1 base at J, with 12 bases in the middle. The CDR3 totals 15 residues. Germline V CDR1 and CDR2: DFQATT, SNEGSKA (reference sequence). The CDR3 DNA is TGCAGTGCTAGAGATTACGGGGGGCCGAACACTGAAGCTTTCTTT. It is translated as CSARDYGGPNTEAFF.

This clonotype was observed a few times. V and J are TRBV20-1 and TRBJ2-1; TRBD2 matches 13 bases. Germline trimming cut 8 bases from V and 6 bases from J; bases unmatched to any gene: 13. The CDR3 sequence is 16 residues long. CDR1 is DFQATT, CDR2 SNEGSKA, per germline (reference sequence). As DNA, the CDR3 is TGCAGTTTGACTAGCGGGGGGCTGATAAGCAGCAATGAGCAGTTCTTC. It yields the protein CSLTSGGLISSNEQFF.

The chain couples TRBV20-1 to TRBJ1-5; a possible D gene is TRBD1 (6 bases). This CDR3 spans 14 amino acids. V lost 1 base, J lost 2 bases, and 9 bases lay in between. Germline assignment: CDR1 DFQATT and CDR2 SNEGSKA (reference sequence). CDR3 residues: CSARADSGNQPQHF. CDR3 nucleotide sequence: TGCAGTGCTAGAGCGGACAGTGGCAATCAGCCCCAGCATTTT.

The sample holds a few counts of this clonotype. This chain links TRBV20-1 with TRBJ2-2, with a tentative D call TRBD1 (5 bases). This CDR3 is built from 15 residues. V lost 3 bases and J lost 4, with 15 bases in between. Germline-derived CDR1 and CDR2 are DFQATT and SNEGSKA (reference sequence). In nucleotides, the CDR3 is TGCAGTGCTAGTGCAGACAGCCCTTTCACCGGGGAGCTGTTTTTT. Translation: CSASADSPFTGELFF.

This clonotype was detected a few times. DNA of the CDR3: TGTGCCAGCAGTTTAACAAGCAGCTATGGCTACACCTTC. Encoded protein: CASSLTSSYGYTF. The chain joins TRBV27 to TRBJ1-2; D not certain. The CDR3 has 13 amino acids. The germline V gene has CDR1 MNHEY and CDR2 SMNVEV (reference sequence). Trimming shortened V by 2 bases and J by 4 bases, and 8 bases separated the two germline ends.

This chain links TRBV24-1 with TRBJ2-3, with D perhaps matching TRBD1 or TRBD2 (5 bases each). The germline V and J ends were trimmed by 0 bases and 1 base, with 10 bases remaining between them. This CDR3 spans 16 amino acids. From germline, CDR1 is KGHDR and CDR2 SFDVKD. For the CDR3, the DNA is TGTGCCACCAGTGATTTGGGGGGAGAGGGCACAGATACGCAGTATTTT. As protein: CATSDLGGEGTDTQYF.

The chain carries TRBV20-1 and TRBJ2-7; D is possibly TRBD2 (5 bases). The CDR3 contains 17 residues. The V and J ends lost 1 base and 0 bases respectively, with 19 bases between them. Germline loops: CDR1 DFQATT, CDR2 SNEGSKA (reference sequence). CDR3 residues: CSARGDRVRGNSYEQYV. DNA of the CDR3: TGCAGTGCTAGAGGGGATAGAGTTCGAGGGAACTCCTACGAGCAGTACGTC.

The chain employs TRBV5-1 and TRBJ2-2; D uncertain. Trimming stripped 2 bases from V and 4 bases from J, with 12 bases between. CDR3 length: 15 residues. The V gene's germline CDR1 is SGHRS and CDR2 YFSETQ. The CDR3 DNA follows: TGCGCCAGCAGCTTTTACTTAGAGCCCACCGGGGAGCTGTTTTTT. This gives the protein CASSFYLEPTGELFF. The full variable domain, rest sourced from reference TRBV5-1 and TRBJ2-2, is KAGVTQTPRYLIKTRGQQVTLSCSPISGHRSVSWYQQTPGQGLQFLFEYFSETQRNKGNFPGRFSGRQFSNSRSEMNVSTLELGDSALYLCASSFYLEPTGELFFGEGSRLTVL.

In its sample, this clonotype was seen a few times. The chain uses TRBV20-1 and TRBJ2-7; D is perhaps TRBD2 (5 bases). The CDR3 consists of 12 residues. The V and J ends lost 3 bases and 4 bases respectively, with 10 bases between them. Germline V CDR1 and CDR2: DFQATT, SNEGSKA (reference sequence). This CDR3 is CSASSSGYEQYF. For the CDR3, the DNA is TGCAGTGCTAGTTCATCGGGATACGAGCAGTACTTC.

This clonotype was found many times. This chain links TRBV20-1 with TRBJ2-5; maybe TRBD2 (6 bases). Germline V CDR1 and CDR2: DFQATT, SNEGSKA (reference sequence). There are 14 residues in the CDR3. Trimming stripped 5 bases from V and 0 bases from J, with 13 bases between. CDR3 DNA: TGCAGTGCTGGGGACTCTTTGTACCAAGAGACCCAGTACTTC. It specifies CSAGDSLYQETQYF.

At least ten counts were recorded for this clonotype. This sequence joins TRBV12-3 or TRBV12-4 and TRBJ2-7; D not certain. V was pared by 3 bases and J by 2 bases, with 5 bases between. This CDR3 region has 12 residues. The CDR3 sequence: CASSFSPYEQYV. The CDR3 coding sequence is TGTGCCAGCAGTTTCTCTCCCTACGAGCAGTACGTC.

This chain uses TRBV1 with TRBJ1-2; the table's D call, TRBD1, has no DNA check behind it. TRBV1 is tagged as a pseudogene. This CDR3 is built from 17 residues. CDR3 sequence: CTSSQVKDRGPNYGYTF. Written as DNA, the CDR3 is TGCACCAGCAGCCAAGTAAAGGACAGGGGCCCGAACTATGGCTACACCTTC.

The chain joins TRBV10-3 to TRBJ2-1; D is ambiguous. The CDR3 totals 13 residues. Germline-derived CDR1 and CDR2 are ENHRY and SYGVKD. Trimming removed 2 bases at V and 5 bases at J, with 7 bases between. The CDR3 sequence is CAISERGDNEQFF. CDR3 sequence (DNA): TGTGCCATCAGTGAGCGTGGGGACAATGAGCAGTTCTTC.

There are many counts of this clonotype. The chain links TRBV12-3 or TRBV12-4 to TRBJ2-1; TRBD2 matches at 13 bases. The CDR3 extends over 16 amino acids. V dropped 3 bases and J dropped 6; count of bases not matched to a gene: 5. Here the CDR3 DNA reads TGTGCCAGCAGTTTTGAGGGACTAGCGGGGCTCAATGAGCAGTTCTTC. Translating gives CASSFEGLAGLNEQFF.

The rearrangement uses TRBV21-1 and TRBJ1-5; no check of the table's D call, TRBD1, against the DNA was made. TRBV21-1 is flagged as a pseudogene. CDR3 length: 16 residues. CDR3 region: CASSKRTGTSNQPQHF. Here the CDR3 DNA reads TGTGCCAGCAGCAAACGGACAGGGACTAGCAATCAGCCCCAGCATTTT.